The 5 T cell receptor beta chains in this list originate from one sample, sequenced in a study of shared clonotypes between healthy human individuals. Data came from immunoSEQ multiplex PCR; TCRdb stores just in-frame clones and leaves some out. The profile shows 1,500,000 or so clones, roughly 96% of them singletons. Material: naive CD4+ T cells sorted from blood. The subset was: CD45RA+ positively selected. These receptors were obtained from a man aged 25 to 40 in good health.

The count of this clone is one. The J gene is TRBJ1-1, the V gene TRBV6-1; the D gene is possibly TRBD1 (6 bases). Trimming pared 6 bases from V and 10 bases from J, leaving 12 bases between. This CDR3 is built from 11 residues. Germline V gene data show CDR1 as MNHNS and CDR2 as SASEGT. CDR3 DNA: TGTGCCAGCAGACCAGGGGTGGGAGCTTTCTTT. Amino acid sequence: CASRPGVGAFF.

V and J are TRBV29-1 and TRBJ1-5, with a tentative D call TRBD1 (5 bases). From germline, CDR1 is SQVTM and CDR2 ANQGSEA. Trimming stripped 6 bases from V and 7 bases from J, with 19 bases between. This CDR3 is 14 amino acids long. CDR3: CSVQFQGGGQPQHF. The DNA of the CDR3 is TGCAGCGTCCAGTTCCAGGGAGGAGGGCAGCCCCAGCATTTT.

To note about this clone: The same CDR3 can be traced to other DNA sequences in this sample. The CDR3 reads CASSLPGQNTEAFF. CDR3 DNA sequence: TGTGCCAGCAGTTTGCCGGGACAGAACACTGAAGCTTTCTTT. The chain couples TRBV28 to TRBJ1-1; perhaps TRBD1 as D (6 bases). The CDR3 consists of 14 residues. Trimming took off 3 bases at V and 1 base at J, with 9 bases between the two ends. Per the germline V gene, CDR1 is MDHEN and CDR2 is SYDVKM.

The V and J genes are TRBV9 and TRBJ1-4; possible D gene TRBD1, 5 bases. The CDR3 totals 15 residues. Germline-derived CDR1 and CDR2 are SGDLS and YYNGEE. Between the trimmed V and J ends, which lost 2 bases and 13 bases, there was a span of 21 bases. The CDR3 DNA reads TGTGCCAGCAGCGTCGACGGAGACCTGGGACGGAGACTGTTTTTT. This sequence encodes CASSVDGDLGRRLFF.

The V gene is TRBV6-5, the J gene TRBJ1-5, with D possibly TRBD1 on 5 matching bases. The CDR3 has 13 amino acids. Germline lookup yields CDR1 MNHEY and CDR2 SVGAGI. V gave up 10 bases and J gave up 3 bases, with 13 bases separating them. CDR3 DNA sequence: TGTGCCATAGCGCGGGGACTCAATCAGCCCCAGCATTTT. Protein: CAIARGLNQPQHF.